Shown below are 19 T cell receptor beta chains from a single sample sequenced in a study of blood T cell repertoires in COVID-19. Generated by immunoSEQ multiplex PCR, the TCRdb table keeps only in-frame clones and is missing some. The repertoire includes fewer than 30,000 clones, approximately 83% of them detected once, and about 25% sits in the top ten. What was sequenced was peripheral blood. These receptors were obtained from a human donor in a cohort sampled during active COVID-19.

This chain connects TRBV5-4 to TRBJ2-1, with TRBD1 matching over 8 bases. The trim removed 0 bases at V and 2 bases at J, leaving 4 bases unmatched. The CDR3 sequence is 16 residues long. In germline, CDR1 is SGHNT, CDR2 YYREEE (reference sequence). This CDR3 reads CASSLGETGAYNEQFF. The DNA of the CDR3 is TGTGCCAGCAGCTTGGGGGAGACAGGGGCCTACAATGAGCAGTTCTTC.

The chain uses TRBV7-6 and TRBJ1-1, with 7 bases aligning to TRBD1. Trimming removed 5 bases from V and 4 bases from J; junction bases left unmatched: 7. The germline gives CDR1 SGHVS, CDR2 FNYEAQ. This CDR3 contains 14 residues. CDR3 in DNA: TGTGCCAGCAGCGACAGGGACTTAAGCACTGAAGCTTTCTTT. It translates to CASSDRDLSTEAFF.

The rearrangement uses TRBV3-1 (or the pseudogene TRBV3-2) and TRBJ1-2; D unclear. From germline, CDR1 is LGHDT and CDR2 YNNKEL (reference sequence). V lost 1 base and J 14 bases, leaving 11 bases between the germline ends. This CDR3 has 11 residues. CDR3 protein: CASSQGLGETF. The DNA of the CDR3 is TGTGCCAGCAGCCAAGGTCTCGGGGAGACCTTC.

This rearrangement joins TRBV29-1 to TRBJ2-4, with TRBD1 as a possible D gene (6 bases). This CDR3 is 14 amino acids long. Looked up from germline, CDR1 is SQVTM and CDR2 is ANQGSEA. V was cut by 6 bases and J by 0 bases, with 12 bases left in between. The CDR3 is CSVGDNRAKNIQYF. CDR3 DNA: TGCAGCGTCGGGGACAACCGAGCCAAAAACATTCAGTACTTC.

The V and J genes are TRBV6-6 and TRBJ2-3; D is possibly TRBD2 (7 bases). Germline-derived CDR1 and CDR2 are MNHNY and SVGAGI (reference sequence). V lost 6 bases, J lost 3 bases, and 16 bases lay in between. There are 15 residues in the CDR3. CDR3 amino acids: CASSRRGAFTDTQYF. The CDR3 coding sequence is TGTGCCAGCAGCCGCCGGGGGGCATTTACAGATACGCAGTATTTT.

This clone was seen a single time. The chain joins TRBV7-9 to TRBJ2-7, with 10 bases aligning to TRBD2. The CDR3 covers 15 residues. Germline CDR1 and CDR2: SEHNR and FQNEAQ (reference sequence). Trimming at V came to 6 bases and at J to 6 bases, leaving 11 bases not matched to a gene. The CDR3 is CASRSISGGSGEQYF. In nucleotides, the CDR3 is TGTGCCAGCAGATCAATTAGCGGGGGGTCGGGCGAGCAGTACTTC.

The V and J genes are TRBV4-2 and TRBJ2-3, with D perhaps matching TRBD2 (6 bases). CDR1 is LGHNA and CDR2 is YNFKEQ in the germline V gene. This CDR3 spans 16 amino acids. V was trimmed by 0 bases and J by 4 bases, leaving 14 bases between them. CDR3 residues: CASSQDWGREADTQYF. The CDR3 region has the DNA TGTGCCAGCAGCCAAGACTGGGGCAGGGAGGCAGATACGCAGTATTTT.

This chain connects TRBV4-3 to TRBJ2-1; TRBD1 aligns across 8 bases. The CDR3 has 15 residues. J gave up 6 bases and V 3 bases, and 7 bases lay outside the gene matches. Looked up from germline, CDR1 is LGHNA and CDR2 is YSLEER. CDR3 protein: CASSHSADRVNEQFF. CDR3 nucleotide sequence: TGCGCCAGCAGCCACTCCGCGGACAGGGTCAATGAGCAGTTCTTC.

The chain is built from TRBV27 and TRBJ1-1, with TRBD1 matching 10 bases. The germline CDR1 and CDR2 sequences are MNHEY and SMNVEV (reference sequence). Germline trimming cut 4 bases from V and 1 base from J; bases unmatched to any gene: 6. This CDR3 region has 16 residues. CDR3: CASSSLRQGANTEAFF. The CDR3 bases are TGTGCCAGCAGTTCCCTCCGACAGGGGGCGAACACTGAAGCTTTCTTT.

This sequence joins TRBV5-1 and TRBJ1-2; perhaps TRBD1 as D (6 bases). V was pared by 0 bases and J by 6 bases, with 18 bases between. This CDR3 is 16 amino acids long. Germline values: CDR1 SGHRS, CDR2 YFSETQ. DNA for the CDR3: TGCGCCAGCAGCTTGGCCCAGGGTTCCCAGGGGCATGGCTACACCTTC. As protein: CASSLAQGSQGHGYTF.

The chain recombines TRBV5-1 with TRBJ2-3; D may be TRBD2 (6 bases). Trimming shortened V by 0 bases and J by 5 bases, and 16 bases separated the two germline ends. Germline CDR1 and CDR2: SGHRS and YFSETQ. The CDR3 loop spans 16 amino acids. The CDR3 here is CASSLVRDSGGDTQYF. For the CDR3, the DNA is TGCGCCAGCAGCTTGGTACGGGACTCCGGTGGAGATACGCAGTATTTT.

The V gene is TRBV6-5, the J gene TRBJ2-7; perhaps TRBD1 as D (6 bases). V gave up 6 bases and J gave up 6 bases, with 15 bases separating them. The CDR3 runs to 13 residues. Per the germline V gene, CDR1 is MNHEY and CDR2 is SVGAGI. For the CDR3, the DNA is TGTGCCAGCAGGGAGACAGGAAGTTTCGAGCAGTACTTC. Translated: CASRETGSFEQYF.

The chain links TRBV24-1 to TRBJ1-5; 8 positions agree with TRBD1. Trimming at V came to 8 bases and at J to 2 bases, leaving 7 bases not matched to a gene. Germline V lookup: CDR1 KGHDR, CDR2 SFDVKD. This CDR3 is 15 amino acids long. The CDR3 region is CATKPDRARNQPQHF. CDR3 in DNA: TGTGCCACCAAACCGGACAGGGCTCGCAATCAGCCCCAGCATTTT.

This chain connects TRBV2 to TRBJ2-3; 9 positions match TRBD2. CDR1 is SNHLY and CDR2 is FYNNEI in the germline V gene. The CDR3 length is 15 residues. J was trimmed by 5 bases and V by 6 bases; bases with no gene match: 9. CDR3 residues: CASRDGGGAIDTQYF. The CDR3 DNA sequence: TGTGCCAGCAGGGATGGCGGGGGGGCTATAGATACGCAGTATTTT.

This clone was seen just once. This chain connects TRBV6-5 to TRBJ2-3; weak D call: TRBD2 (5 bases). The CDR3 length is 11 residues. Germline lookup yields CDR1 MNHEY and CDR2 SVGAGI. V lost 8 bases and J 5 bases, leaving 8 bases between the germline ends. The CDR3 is CASGRVDTQYF. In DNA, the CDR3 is TGTGCCAGCGGGCGGGTAGATACGCAGTATTTT.

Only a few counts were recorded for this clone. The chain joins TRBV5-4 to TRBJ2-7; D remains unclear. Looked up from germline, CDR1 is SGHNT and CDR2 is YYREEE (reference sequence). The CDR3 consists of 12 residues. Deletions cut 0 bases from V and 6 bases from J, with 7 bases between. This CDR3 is CASSLAAGEQYF. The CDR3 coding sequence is TGTGCCAGCAGCTTGGCGGCAGGCGAGCAGTACTTC.

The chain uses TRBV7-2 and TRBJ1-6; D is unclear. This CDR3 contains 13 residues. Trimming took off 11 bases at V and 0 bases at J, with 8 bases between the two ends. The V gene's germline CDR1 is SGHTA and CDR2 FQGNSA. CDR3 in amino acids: CAVESSYNSPLHF. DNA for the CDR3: TGTGCCGTTGAGAGCTCCTATAATTCACCCCTCCACTTT. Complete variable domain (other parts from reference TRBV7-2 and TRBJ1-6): GAGVSQSPSNKVTEKGKDVELRCDPISGHTALYWYRQSLGQGLEFLIYFQGNSAPDKSGLPSDRFSAERTGGSVSTLTIQRTQQEDSAVYLCAVESSYNSPLHFGNGTRLTVT.

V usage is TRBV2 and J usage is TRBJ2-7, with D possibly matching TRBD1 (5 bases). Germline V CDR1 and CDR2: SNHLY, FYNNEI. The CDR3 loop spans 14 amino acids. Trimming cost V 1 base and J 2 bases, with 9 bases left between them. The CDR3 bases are TGTGCCAGCAGTGAAGGGACATACCCCTACGAGCAGTACTTC. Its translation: CASSEGTYPYEQYF.

The CDR3 sequence is CASSQGGTGTIHTF. Here the CDR3 DNA reads TGCGCCAGCAGCCAGGGCGGGACAGGGACGATTCACACCTTC. V usage is TRBV4-3 and J usage is TRBJ1-2; 9 bases fit TRBD1. V dropped 3 bases and J dropped 12; count of bases not matched to a gene: 11. The CDR3 is made up of 14 amino acids. CDR1 LGHNA and CDR2 YSLEER come from the germline V gene.